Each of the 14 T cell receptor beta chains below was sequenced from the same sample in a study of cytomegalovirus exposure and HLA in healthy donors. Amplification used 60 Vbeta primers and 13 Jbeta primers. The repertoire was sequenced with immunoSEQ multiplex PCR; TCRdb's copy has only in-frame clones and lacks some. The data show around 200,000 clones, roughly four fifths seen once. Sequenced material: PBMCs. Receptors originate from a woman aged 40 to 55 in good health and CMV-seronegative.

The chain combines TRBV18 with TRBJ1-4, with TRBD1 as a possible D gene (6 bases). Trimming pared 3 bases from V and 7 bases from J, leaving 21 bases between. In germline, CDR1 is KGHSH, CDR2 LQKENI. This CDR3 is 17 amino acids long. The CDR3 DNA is TGTGCCAGCTCACCTTTTAAGGCTGGGGGCGCGGGTGAAAAACTGTTTTTT. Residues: CASSPFKAGGAGEKLFF.

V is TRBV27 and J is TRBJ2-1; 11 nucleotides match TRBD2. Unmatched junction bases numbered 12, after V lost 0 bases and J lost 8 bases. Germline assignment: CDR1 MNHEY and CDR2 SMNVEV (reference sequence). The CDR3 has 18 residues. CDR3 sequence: CASSLSGLAEIHRHEQFF. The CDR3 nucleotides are TGTGCCAGCAGTTTATCGGGACTAGCGGAGATTCATCGCCATGAGCAGTTCTTC.

CDR3 sequence reads: CASSTASGTGDGYTF. CDR3 sequence (DNA): TGTGCCAGCAGCACGGCATCCGGGACAGGGGACGGCTACACCTTC. V and J are TRBV7-8 and TRBJ1-2; 10 nucleotides align to TRBD1. Germline V gene data show CDR1 as SGHVS and CDR2 as FQNEAQ. V lost 5 bases and J lost 8; bases outside the gene matches: 11. The CDR3 runs 15 residues.

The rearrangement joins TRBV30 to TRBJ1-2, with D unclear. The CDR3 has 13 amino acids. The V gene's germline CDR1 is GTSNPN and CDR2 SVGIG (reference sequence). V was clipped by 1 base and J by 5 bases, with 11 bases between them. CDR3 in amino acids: CAWSGRGWYGYTF. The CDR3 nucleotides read TGTGCCTGGAGTGGGAGAGGCTGGTATGGCTACACCTTC.

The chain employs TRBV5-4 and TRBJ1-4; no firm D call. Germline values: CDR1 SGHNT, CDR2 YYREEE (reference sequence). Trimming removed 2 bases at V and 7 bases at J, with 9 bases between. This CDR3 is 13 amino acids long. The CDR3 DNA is TGTGCCAGCAGCTTTGAGAGCGGTGAAAAACTGTTTTTT. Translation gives CASSFESGEKLFF.

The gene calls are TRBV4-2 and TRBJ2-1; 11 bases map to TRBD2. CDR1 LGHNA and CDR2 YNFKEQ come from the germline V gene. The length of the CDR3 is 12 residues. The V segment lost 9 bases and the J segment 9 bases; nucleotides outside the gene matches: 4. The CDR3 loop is CASSGRAGEQFF. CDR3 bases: TGTGCCAGTAGCGGGAGGGCTGGTGAGCAGTTCTTC.

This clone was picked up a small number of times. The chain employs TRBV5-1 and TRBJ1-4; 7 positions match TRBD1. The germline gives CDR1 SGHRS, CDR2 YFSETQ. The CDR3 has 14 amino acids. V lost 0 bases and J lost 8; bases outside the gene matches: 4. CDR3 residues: CASSLEGAQEKLFF. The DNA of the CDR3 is TGCGCCAGCAGCTTGGAGGGGGCTCAGGAAAAACTGTTTTTT.

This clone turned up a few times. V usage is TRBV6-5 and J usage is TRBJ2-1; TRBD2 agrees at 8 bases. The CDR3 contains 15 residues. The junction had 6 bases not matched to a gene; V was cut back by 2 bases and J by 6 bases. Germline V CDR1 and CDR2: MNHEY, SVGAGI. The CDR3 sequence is CASSYVSGSSNEQFF. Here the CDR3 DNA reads TGTGCCAGCAGTTACGTCAGCGGGAGTTCCAATGAGCAGTTCTTC.

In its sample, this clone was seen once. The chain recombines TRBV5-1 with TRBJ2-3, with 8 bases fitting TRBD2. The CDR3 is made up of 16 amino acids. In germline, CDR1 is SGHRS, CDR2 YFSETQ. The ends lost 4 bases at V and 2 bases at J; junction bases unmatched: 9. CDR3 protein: CASSLGTSGYTDTQYF. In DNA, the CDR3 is TGCGCCAGCAGCCTTGGGACTAGTGGGTACACAGATACGCAGTATTTT.

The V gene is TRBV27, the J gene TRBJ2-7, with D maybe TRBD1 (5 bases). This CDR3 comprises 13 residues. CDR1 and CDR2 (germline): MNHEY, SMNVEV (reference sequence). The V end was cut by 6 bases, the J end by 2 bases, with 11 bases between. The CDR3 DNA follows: TGTGCCAGCAGACAGGAGAGTCCCTACGAGCAGTACTTC. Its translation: CASRQESPYEQYF.

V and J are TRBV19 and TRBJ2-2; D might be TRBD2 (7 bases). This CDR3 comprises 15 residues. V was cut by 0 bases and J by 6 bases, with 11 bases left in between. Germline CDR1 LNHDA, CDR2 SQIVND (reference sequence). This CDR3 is CASSIDRGAAGELFF. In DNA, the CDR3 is TGTGCCAGTAGTATAGATCGGGGGGCCGCCGGGGAGCTGTTTTTT.

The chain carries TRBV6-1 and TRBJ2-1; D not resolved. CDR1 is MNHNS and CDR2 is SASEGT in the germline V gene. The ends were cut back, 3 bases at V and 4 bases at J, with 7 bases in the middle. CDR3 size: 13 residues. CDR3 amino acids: CASSENGYNEQFF. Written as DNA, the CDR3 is TGTGCCAGCAGTGAGAACGGTTACAATGAGCAGTTCTTC.

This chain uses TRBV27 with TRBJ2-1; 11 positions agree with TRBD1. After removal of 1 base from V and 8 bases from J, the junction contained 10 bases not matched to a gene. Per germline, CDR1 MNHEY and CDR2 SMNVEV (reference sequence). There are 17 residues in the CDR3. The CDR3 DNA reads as TGTGCCAGCAGTTTATGGGCCCGGGACAGGGGGTCTCATGAGCAGTTCTTC. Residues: CASSLWARDRGSHEQFF.

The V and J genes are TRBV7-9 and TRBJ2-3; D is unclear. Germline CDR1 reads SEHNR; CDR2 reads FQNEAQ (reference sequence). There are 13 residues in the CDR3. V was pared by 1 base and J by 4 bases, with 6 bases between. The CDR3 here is CASSLGIADTQYF. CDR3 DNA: TGTGCCAGCAGCTTAGGAATAGCAGATACGCAGTATTTT.